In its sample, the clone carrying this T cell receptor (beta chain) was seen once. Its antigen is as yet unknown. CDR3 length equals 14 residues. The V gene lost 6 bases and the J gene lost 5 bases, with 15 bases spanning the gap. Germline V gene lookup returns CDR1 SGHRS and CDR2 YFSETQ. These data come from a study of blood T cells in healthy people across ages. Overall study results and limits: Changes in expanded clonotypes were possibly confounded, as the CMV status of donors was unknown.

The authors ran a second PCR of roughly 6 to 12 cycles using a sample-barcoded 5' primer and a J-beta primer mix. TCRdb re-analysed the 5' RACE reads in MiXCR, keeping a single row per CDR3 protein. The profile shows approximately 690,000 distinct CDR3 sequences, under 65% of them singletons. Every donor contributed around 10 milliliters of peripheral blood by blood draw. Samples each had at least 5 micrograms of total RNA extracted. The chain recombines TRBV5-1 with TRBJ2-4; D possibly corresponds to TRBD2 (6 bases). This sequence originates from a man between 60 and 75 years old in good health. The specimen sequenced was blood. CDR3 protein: CASKVGGDENIQYF. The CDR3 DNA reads TGCGCCAGCAAGGTAGGCGGGGACGAAAACATTCAGTACTTC.